This TCR beta chain comes out of a study of human T cells and chemical hapten exposure. Study observations and caveats: Following DPC sensitization, TCRs present above 1 in 1000 frequency showed no change.

This clonotype was observed at least ten times. Its target is unknown. Time point noted: healthy volunteer bleed at 6 weeks. It was from unfractionated whole blood that total RNA was extracted. J lost 5 bases, V lost 6 bases, and 12 bases had no gene match. CDR1 and CDR2 from the germline V gene are ENHRY and SYGVKD. The CDR3 is 16 amino acids. Individual cDNA molecules had unique molecular identifiers attached to them by the library. TCRdb processed the RACE reads anew with MiXCR; each CDR3 protein has one entry. Among about 80,000 distinct CDR3 sequences, around 9.4% were seen once, and the ten largest hold 1.7%.

The sequenced material came from whole blood. This TCR derives from a female donor in good health. Some clones in this sample may be carry-over from other donors' samples. V gene TRBV10-3 combines with J gene TRBJ2-3, with 9 bases lining up with TRBD2. This CDR3 is CAISQPSGGRVDTQYF. CDR3 DNA sequence: TGTGCCATCAGCCAACCCAGCGGGGGGCGGGTAGATACGCAGTATTTT.